This T cell receptor beta chain was identified in a study of PD-1 blockade in mismatch repair-deficient tumors. The overall study: Patients had 12 to 13 mismatch repair-deficient cancer types and were previously treated and progressing.

Here immunoSEQ multiplex PCR was the method, and the copy in TCRdb shows in-frame clones only, minus some. Among under 75,000 clones listed, more than 70% were seen once. A few pembrolizumab responders had their TCRs sequenced. This clone was seen just once. V lost 6 bases and J 0 bases, leaving 8 bases between the germline ends. The germline V gene encodes CDR1 MNHEY and CDR2 SMNVEV (reference sequence). CDR3 size: 13 residues. The material sequenced was peripheral blood, taken 52 weeks after starting pembrolizumab. The chain combines TRBV27 with TRBJ1-1; D is perhaps TRBD1 (5 bases). The origin of this receptor is an adult with mismatch repair-deficient cancer. CDR3 amino acids: CASSGGLNTEAFF. DNA of the CDR3: TGTGCCAGCAGCGGGGGGTTGAACACTGAAGCTTTCTTT.